This TCR beta chain was identified during a study of T cell clones after liver transplantation. Study background: As an antigen-independent comparator, third-party-reactive TCRbeta sequences came from pre-transplant mixed lymphocyte reactions. Until 12-24 months post-transplant, subjects got standard immunosuppression and no induction. Samples came pre-transplant, pre-randomization before withdrawal, and post-randomization after withdrawal ended.

Study findings and constraints: These preliminary findings come from unstandardized post-transplant sampling times.

In its sample, this clone was seen a few times. As yet, its antigen is unknown. The germline CDR1 and CDR2 sequences are SGHAT and FQNNGV. This CDR3 comprises 17 residues. V was trimmed by 5 bases and J by 0 bases, leaving 20 bases between them. Sequencing used immunoSEQ multiplex PCR; TCRdb keeps in-frame clones, though not all of them. This sample carries about 51,000 clones, around 85% of them seen once, and the ten largest clones take 13% to 15%. Sequenced material: CD8+ T cells from blood, taken 12 months after liver transplant. This chain links TRBV11-2 with TRBJ2-7, with D possibly being TRBD1 (5 bases). This TCR came from a human patient who received a liver transplant. Some T cells may be supplied by the graft donor. The CDR3 is CASSLSLGQESSYEQYF. The CDR3, as DNA: TGTGCCAGCAGCCTAAGCTTGGGGCAGGAGAGCTCCTACGAGCAGTACTTC.